Listed below are T cell receptor beta chains from one sample, sequenced in a study of T cells in Graves' hyperthyroidism and ophthalmopathy. TCRdb independently ran MiXCR on the multiplex PCR reads; one entry per CDR3 protein. The table has about 380,000 distinct CDR3 sequences, roughly 14% seen once. The material sequenced was blood. Every receptor here comes from a man younger than 45 with Graves' hyperthyroidism that later progressed to Graves' ophthalmopathy. Each CDR3 is given with its conserved first and last residue. The D gene is left open where the match is weak. Clone size, where shown, is once, few, many, or a class for clones that have expanded.

d_call	v_call	clone_size	j_call	cdr3_aa	cdr3_nt
TRBD2	TRBV3-1	many	TRBJ2-7	CASSPGTSTYEQYF	TGTGCCAGCAGCCCCGGGACTAGCACCTACGAGCAGTACTTC
.	TRBV6-1	many	TRBJ1-6	CASSRSSYNSPLHF	TGTGCCAGCAGCAGAAGCTCCTATAATTCACCCCTCCACTTT
TRBD1	TRBV5-1	many	TRBJ1-5	CASSPGTGFAGEPQHF	TGCGCCAGCAGTCCTGGGACAGGGTTTGCGGGGGAGCCCCAGCATTTT
TRBD1	TRBV20-1	few	TRBJ1-2	CSASGTAYGYTF	TGCAGTGCTTCCGGGACAGCTTATGGCTACACCTTC
TRBD1	TRBV12-3/TRBV12-4	many	TRBJ2-4	CASSLRTGGENIQYF	TGTGCCAGCAGTTTAAGGACAGGGGGTGAAAACATTCAGTACTTC
.	TRBV4-1	.	TRBJ2-1	CASSQTVGYNEQFF	TGCGCCAGCAGCCAAACGGTAGGCTACAATGAGCAGTTCTTC
.	TRBV7-2	.	TRBJ1-3	CASSSVGSGNTIYF	TGTGCCAGCAGCTCCGTCGGCTCTGGAAACACCATATATTTT
.	TRBV5-1	few	TRBJ2-5	CASNDDTKKETQYF	TGCGCCAGCAACGATGACACTAAAAAAGAGACCCAGTACTTC
TRBD1	TRBV6-5	.	TRBJ1-3	CASSSGGFSGNTIYF	TGTGCCAGCAGTTCAGGGGGGTTCTCTGGAAACACCATATATTTT
.	TRBV11-3	many	TRBJ2-3	CASSLLDHRFLSDTQYF	TGTGCCAGCAGCCTACTTGACCACCGATTTTTGTCAGATACGCAGTATTTT
TRBD2	TRBV12-3/TRBV12-4	many	TRBJ2-1	CASSLLAGGSDEQFF	TGTGCCAGCAGTTTACTAGCGGGGGGTAGCGATGAGCAGTTCTTC
.	TRBV14	many	TRBJ1-6	CASSQTVFNSPLHF	TGTGCCAGCAGCCAGACCGTTTTTAATTCACCCCTCCACTTT
TRBD2	TRBV20-1	few	TRBJ2-5	CSASSRRGGRETQYF	TGCAGTGCTAGTTCGCGGCGGGGGGGAAGAGAGACCCAGTACTTC
.	TRBV7-8	many	TRBJ1-1	CASMGGALNTEAFF	TGTGCCAGCATGGGAGGGGCCTTGAACACTGAAGCTTTCTTT
.	TRBV7-7	many	TRBJ2-3	CASSSFDRDGTQYF	TGTGCTAGCAGCTCCTTCGACAGAGACGGGACGCAGTATTTT
.	TRBV6-1	.	TRBJ2-2	CASSPSGREELFF	TGTGCCAGCAGTCCCTCCGGGCGCGAGGAGCTGTTTTTT
TRBD1	TRBV7-9	many	TRBJ1-1	CASSSTGGYTEAFF	TGTGCCAGCAGCTCTACAGGGGGCTACACTGAAGCTTTCTTT
TRBD2	TRBV12-3/TRBV12-4	.	TRBJ2-3	CASSGGGGGYTDTQYF	TGTGCCAGCAGCGGGGGGGGGGGTGGATACACAGATACGCAGTATTTT
.	TRBV27	many	TRBJ1-5	CASSVRGGDQPQHF	TGTGCCAGCAGTGTCAGGGGTGGGGATCAGCCCCAGCATTTT
TRBD2	TRBV11-2	many	TRBJ2-1	CASSSGIRGGDYNEQFF	TGTGCCAGCAGCTCGGGTATCCGGGGGGGCGACTACAATGAGCAGTTCTTC
TRBD2	TRBV28	.	TRBJ2-2	CASSTRLAGRKSNTGELFF	TGTGCCAGCAGTACCCGACTAGCGGGGAGGAAATCGAACACCGGGGAGCTGTTTTTT
TRBD1	TRBV5-5	few	TRBJ1-5	CASSLEGAANQPQHF	TGTGCCAGCAGCTTGGAGGGGGCCGCGAATCAGCCCCAGCATTTT
TRBD1	TRBV6-1	few	TRBJ2-7	CASSPGTGKYEQYF	TGTGCCAGCAGTCCCGGGACAGGGAAGTACGAGCAGTACTTC
.	TRBV7-9	few	TRBJ2-5	CASSLDGLQETQYF	TGTGCCAGCAGCTTGGACGGGCTACAAGAGACCCAGTACTTC
.	TRBV30	.	TRBJ2-5	CAWRNHRDEETQYF	TGTGCCTGGAGAAACCACCGGGACGAAGAGACCCAGTACTTC
.	TRBV28	many	TRBJ1-6	CASSPLDRRRSPLHF	TGTGCCAGCAGTCCCCTCGACAGGCGGCGTTCACCCCTCCACTTT
TRBD2	TRBV27	many	TRBJ2-3	CASSSLLAAITDTQYF	TGTGCCAGCAGTTCGTTGCTAGCGGCAATAACAGATACGCAGTATTTT
TRBD2	TRBV7-8	many	TRBJ2-1	CASSLSGGLGEQFF	TGTGCCAGCAGCCTTAGCGGGGGGCTCGGTGAGCAGTTCTTC
.	TRBV20-1	many	TRBJ2-7	CSAKRTVYEQYF	TGCAGTGCTAAAAGGACGGTTTACGAGCAGTACTTC
.	TRBV20-1	.	TRBJ1-3	CSARGPMATGNTIYF	TGCAGTGCTAGAGGCCCTATGGCCACTGGAAACACCATATATTTT
.	TRBV5-1	few	TRBJ2-2	CASSLDLGRGGELFF	TGCGCCAGCAGCTTGGACCTGGGTAGGGGCGGGGAGCTGTTTTTT
.	TRBV12-5	few	TRBJ1-1	CANLGVANTEAFF	TGTGCCAACCTGGGGGTGGCGAACACTGAAGCTTTCTTT
TRBD2	TRBV6-1	many	TRBJ2-3	CASSGLAGGPDTQYF	TGTGCCAGCAGTGGACTAGCGGGGGGGCCAGATACGCAGTATTTT